The 6 T cell receptor beta chains below were found in one sample sequenced in a study of T cell responses to AZD1222 COVID-19 vaccine. Only in-frame clones appear in the TCRdb table, and some are missing; sequencing was by immunoSEQ multiplex PCR. Among 110,000 to 150,000 clones listed, over 90% were seen once. The source was peripheral blood, collected on day 0 of AZD1222 vaccination. Receptor source: an adult in good health.

For this clone: This sample also contains other DNA sequences that code for the same CDR3. This chain connects TRBV24-1 to TRBJ2-3; no firm D call. Per the germline V gene, CDR1 is KGHDR and CDR2 is SFDVKD. Trimming cost V 4 bases and J 3 bases, with 4 bases left between them. The CDR3 sequence is 12 residues long. CDR3 nucleotide sequence: TGTGCCACCAGTGACCGTACAGATACGCAGTATTTT. Amino acids: CATSDRTDTQYF.

The rearrangement uses TRBV27 and TRBJ2-1; D is unresolved. The length of the CDR3 is 15 residues. The germline gives CDR1 MNHEY, CDR2 SMNVEV (reference sequence). Trimming removed 0 bases at V and 1 base at J, with 7 bases between. DNA for the CDR3: TGTGCCAGCAGTTTATCCTTCCATTCCTACAATGAGCAGTTCTTC. Protein: CASSLSFHSYNEQFF.

V usage is TRBV5-1 and J usage is TRBJ1-6; a weak D match, TRBD1 (6 bases). Germline V lookup: CDR1 SGHRS, CDR2 YFSETQ. V was clipped by 5 bases and J by 10 bases, with 13 bases between them. The CDR3 spans 13 residues. CDR3 in DNA: TGCGCCAGCAGAACAGGGCTTGACTCACCCCTCCACTTT. Residues: CASRTGLDSPLHF. The whole variable domain, filled in from reference TRBV5-1 and TRBJ1-6, reads KAGVTQTPRYLIKTRGQQVTLSCSPISGHRSVSWYQQTPGQGLQFLFEYFSETQRNKGNFPGRFSGRQFSNSRSEMNVSTLELGDSALYLCASRTGLDSPLHFGNGTRLTVT.

The CDR3 here is CSVEEVRIVGAHLDTQYF. Written as DNA, the CDR3 is TGCAGCGTTGAAGAAGTCCGGATTGTGGGAGCGCACTTGGATACGCAGTATTTT. The chain links TRBV29-1 to TRBJ2-3, with TRBD2 as a possible D gene (5 bases). From germline, CDR1 is SQVTM and CDR2 ANQGSEA. V was shortened by 0 bases and J by 6 bases, with 25 bases between the two germline ends. There are 18 residues in the CDR3.

This chain connects TRBV19 to TRBJ2-2, with 8 bases identical to TRBD1. The CDR3 runs to 15 residues. CDR1 is LNHDA and CDR2 is SQIVND in the germline V gene (reference sequence). After removal of 3 bases from V and 3 bases from J, the junction contained 3 bases not matched to a gene. CDR3 in amino acids: CASSILTGDTGELFF. Here the CDR3 DNA reads TGTGCCAGTAGTATCCTGACAGGGGACACCGGGGAGCTGTTTTTT. Full variable domain (rest looked up from reference TRBV19 and TRBJ2-2): DGGITQSPKYLFRKEGQNVTLSCEQNLNHDAMYWYRQDPGQGLRLIYYSQIVNDFQKGDIAEGYSVSREKKESFPLTVTSAQKNPTAFYLCASSILTGDTGELFFGEGSRLTVL.

The V and J genes are TRBV5-5 and TRBJ1-2, with 11 bases that match TRBD1. Germline CDR1 SGHKS, CDR2 YYEKEE (reference sequence). V shed 4 bases and J 6 bases; nucleotides not matched to a gene: 14. The CDR3 is made up of 17 amino acids. The CDR3: CASSQPGTGGFWNGYTF. The CDR3 region has the DNA TGTGCCAGCAGCCAACCCGGGACAGGGGGGTTCTGGAATGGCTACACCTTC.